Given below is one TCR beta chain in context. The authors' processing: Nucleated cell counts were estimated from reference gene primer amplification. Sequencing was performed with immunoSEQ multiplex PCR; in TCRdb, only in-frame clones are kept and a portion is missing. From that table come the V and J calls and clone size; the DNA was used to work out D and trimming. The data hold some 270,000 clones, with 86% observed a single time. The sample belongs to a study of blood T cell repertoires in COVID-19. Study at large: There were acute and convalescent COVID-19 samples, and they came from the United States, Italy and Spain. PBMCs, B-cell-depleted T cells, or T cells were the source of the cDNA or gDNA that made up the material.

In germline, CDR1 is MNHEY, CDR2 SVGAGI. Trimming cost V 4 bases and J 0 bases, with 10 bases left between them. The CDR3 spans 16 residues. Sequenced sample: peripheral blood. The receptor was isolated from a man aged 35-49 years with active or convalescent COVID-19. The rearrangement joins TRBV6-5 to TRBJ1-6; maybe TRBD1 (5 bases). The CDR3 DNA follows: TGTGCCAGCAGTTCACGACAGAGCTCCTATAATTCACCCCTCCACTTT. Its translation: CASSSRQSSYNSPLHF.